The rows below give T cell receptor beta chains drawn from one sample of a study of shared clonotypes between healthy human individuals. Measured with immunoSEQ multiplex PCR; TCRdb has only the in-frame clones, and not every one. The table records about 2.3 million clones, approximately 93% of them present only once. The sequenced sample was naive CD4+ T cells from PBMCs. The receptors shown here come from a man aged 18 to 35 in good health. Some clones in this sample may be carry-over from other donors' samples. Each CDR3 is given without its conserved first and last residue.

CDR3	V	J
ASRPRGHNQPQH	TRBV28	TRBJ1-5
ASSDSESGNEQF	TRBV6-4	TRBJ2-1
ASSIGQGKVTGELF	TRBV5-4	TRBJ2-2
ASSADSPGAEAF	TRBV9	TRBJ1-1
ASSLTGGGQPQH	TRBV28	TRBJ1-5
ASSETPSNEQF	TRBV7-7	TRBJ2-1
ASSIGSHYEQY	TRBV7-3	TRBJ2-7
ASSYNRGRLWETQY	TRBV6-5	TRBJ2-5
SAPYDTEAF	TRBV20-1	TRBJ1-1
AWSLPGLAGEQY	TRBV30	TRBJ2-7
ASSPPPGTSGRRRNEQF	TRBV5-6	TRBJ2-1
SPSGLAGNEQF	TRBV29-1	TRBJ2-1
ASARGMAVYEQY	TRBV28	TRBJ2-7
ASSLETTGNTIY	TRBV11-2	TRBJ1-3
ASKGAPFSRTEAF	TRBV2	TRBJ1-1
ASSLRTGTEAF	TRBV5-1	TRBJ1-1
ASSQATRSFEQY	TRBV4-1	TRBJ2-7
ASNLESTAIGANVLT	TRBV2	TRBJ2-6
AISESRQGTNGYT	TRBV10-3	TRBJ1-2
ASSQEGLPSYNEQF	TRBV4-1	TRBJ2-1
ASSQAFRRGGELF	TRBV4-2	TRBJ2-2
AWSRDQWDGYT	TRBV30	TRBJ1-2
ASSLNPDTMNTEAF	TRBV5-1	TRBJ1-1
ASSGQGSGNTIY	TRBV25-1	TRBJ1-3
ASSFQQGPQH	TRBV27	TRBJ1-5
ATSRALGATYEQY	TRBV15	TRBJ2-7
ASSYSLGQAYEQY	TRBV6-5	TRBJ2-7
ASSTTIGTGGGYT	TRBV18	TRBJ1-2
ASSFSGMNTGELF	TRBV5-1	TRBJ2-2
AWSRQSTEAF	TRBV30	TRBJ1-1
AWNRATNEKLF	TRBV30	TRBJ1-4
ASSPLAGGYNEQF	TRBV18	TRBJ2-1